A selection of T cell receptor beta chains follows, all from one sample in a study of T cell repertoires in ileal Crohn's disease. Assay: immunoSEQ multiplex PCR; the TCRdb copy retains only in-frame clones and omits some. The sample holds about 7,200 clones, approximately 79% seen once. The sequenced sample was ileal tissue. These receptors originate from an adult with Crohn's disease. Each CDR3 is given with its conserved first and last residue. A D gene is named only where the DNA matches it firmly.

D	V	J	DNA	CDR3
.	TRBV28	TRBJ1-1	TGTGCCAGCATGACAGTCGAGAGTTCGATGAACACTGAAGCTTTCTTT	CASMTVESSMNTEAFF
.	TRBV5-1	TRBJ2-7	TGCGCCAGCAGCTTTTCCGGGTACTACTACGAGCAGTACTTC	CASSFSGYYYEQYF
TRBD2	TRBV9	TRBJ2-2	TGTGCCAGCAGCGTAGCCGGCGGGGGGGCGTACACCGGGGAGCTGTTTTTT	CASSVAGGGAYTGELFF
TRBD1	TRBV30	TRBJ1-1	TGTGCCTGGACCCCAGACAGGGCTAAGGCTTTCTTT	CAWTPDRAKAFF
.	TRBV2	TRBJ1-2	TGTGCCAGCAGTGAAGAAGACACCCGGGAGGTCTATGGCTACACCTTC	CASSEEDTREVYGYTF
TRBD1	TRBV5-1	TRBJ2-7	TGCGCCAGCAGCTTGGAACAGGGGCTTCCCCGAGAGCAGTACTTC	CASSLEQGLPREQYF
TRBD1	TRBV20-1	TRBJ2-5	TGCAGTGGACAGGGGGAAGAGACCCAGTACTTC	CSGQGEETQYF
.	TRBV5-4	TRBJ2-5	TGTGCCAGCCTGATCGGGGGTAGGAGAGAGACCCAGTACTTC	CASLIGGRRETQYF
.	TRBV9	TRBJ2-1	TGTGCCAGCAGCGTAGAAGGGCGGGATGGCTACAATGAGCAGTTCTTC	CASSVEGRDGYNEQFF
TRBD2	TRBV9	TRBJ2-2	TGTGCCAGCAGCGTAGGGAAACCCAGCGGGATTTTGAACACCGGGGAGCTGTTTTTT	CASSVGKPSGILNTGELFF
.	TRBV5-1	TRBJ2-5	TGCGCCAGCAGCTTGCAGGCTGTCCGAGAGACCCAGTACTTC	CASSLQAVRETQYF
TRBD2	TRBV28	TRBJ2-5	TGTGCCAGCAGTTTGGGCGGGGGACTACTTCAAGAGACCCAGTACTTC	CASSLGGGLLQETQYF
TRBD1	TRBV5-1	TRBJ2-1	TGCGCCAGCAGCGTAGGACAGGCCTACAATGAGCAGTTCTTC	CASSVGQAYNEQFF